The 13 T cell receptor beta chains reported below all come from one sample, sequenced in a study of cytomegalovirus exposure and HLA in healthy donors. TCRdb's table, derived via immunoSEQ multiplex PCR, lists solely in-frame clones and lacks some. The sample consists of about 120,000 clones, more than 75% of them appearing once. Sequences were obtained from PBMCs. These receptor sequences come from a woman aged 30 to 39 in good health and CMV-seropositive.

This rearrangement joins TRBV13 to TRBJ2-1; D gene ambiguous. V lost 5 bases to trimming and J lost 1 base, with 12 bases between them. Germline V gives CDR1 PRHDT, CDR2 FYEKMQ (reference sequence). There are 15 residues in the CDR3. CDR3 sequence reads: CASSKWASSYNEQFF. CDR3 bases: TGTGCCAGCAGCAAGTGGGCCTCTTCCTACAATGAGCAGTTCTTC.

V is TRBV11-2 and J is TRBJ2-1; 10 nucleotides match TRBD2. CDR1 SGHAT and CDR2 FQNNGV come from the germline V gene. V lost 5 bases, J lost 4 bases, and 5 bases stayed unmatched. This CDR3 contains 15 residues. CDR3 in amino acids: CASSPGLASYNEQFF. Here the CDR3 DNA reads TGTGCCAGCAGCCCGGGACTAGCGTCATACAATGAGCAGTTCTTC.

The rearrangement joins TRBV27 to TRBJ2-3, with D unclear. V lost 5 bases and J 0 bases, leaving 6 bases between the germline ends. The CDR3 length is 13 residues. Germline V gene data show CDR1 as MNHEY and CDR2 as SMNVEV (reference sequence). The CDR3 DNA reads as TGTGCCAGCAGTCCCTCTAGCACAGATACGCAGTATTTT. It yields the protein CASSPSSTDTQYF.

This chain connects TRBV4-1 to TRBJ2-2, with 8 positions matching TRBD1. Unmatched junction bases numbered 5, after V lost 1 base and J lost 4 bases. The CDR3 consists of 16 residues. Germline V gene sequence: CDR1 MGHRA, CDR2 YSYEKL. CDR3 DNA: TGCGCCAGCAGCCAAGGACAGGGGACCCCCACCGGGGAGCTGTTTTTT. Encoded protein: CASSQGQGTPTGELFF.

This clone was counted a few times. The chain carries TRBV27 and TRBJ1-6, with no clear D. Germline CDR1 and CDR2: MNHEY and SMNVEV (reference sequence). The CDR3 consists of 16 residues. V lost 1 base and J lost 7, with 14 bases in between. The CDR3 DNA sequence: TGTGCCAGCAGTTTATTGTCAGGTTATGGAAATTCACCCCTCCACTTT. The encoded protein is CASSLLSGYGNSPLHF.

V is TRBV11-2 and J is TRBJ2-7; perhaps TRBD1 as D (5 bases). The CDR3 length is 15 residues. Deletions cut 3 bases from V and 5 bases from J, with 17 bases between. Germline V gene data show CDR1 as SGHAT and CDR2 as FQNNGV. The chain's CDR3 is CASSLGLSTGNEQYF. The CDR3 region has the DNA TGTGCCAGCAGCTTGGGGCTTTCCACAGGTAACGAGCAGTACTTC.

The chain is built from TRBV5-5 and TRBJ2-3; D is unresolved. The germline gives CDR1 SGHKS, CDR2 YYEKEE (reference sequence). The CDR3 runs to 12 residues. V lost 4 bases and J lost 2, with 5 bases in between. In DNA, the CDR3 is TGTGCCAGCAGCCGCGACACAGATACGCAGTATTTT. This sequence encodes CASSRDTDTQYF.

V and J are TRBV4-2 and TRBJ1-2; 7 bases agree with TRBD1. V shed 0 bases and J 4 bases; nucleotides not matched to a gene: 5. CDR1 LGHNA and CDR2 YNFKEQ come from the germline V gene. The CDR3 loop spans 15 amino acids. CDR3 sequence reads: CASSQEKPGGYGYTF. The CDR3 DNA reads TGTGCCAGCAGCCAAGAAAAGCCAGGGGGCTATGGCTACACCTTC.

The J gene is TRBJ1-5, the V gene TRBV6-5; 7 bases agree with TRBD1. CDR3 size: 15 residues. J was trimmed by 0 bases and V by 5 bases; bases with no gene match: 4. The germline gives CDR1 MNHEY, CDR2 SVGAGI. This chain's CDR3 is CASSLTGNSNQPQHF. The CDR3, as DNA: TGTGCCAGCAGTCTGACAGGGAATAGCAATCAGCCCCAGCATTTT.

The sample holds one count of this clone. The chain links TRBV6-5 to TRBJ2-1, with D unresolved. Trimming left V 7 bases short and J 1 base short, with 14 bases between. Germline CDR1 and CDR2: MNHEY and SVGAGI. The CDR3 spans 15 residues. The CDR3 is CASNQLRDSYNEQFF. The CDR3 DNA is TGTGCCAGCAACCAACTTAGAGATTCCTACAATGAGCAGTTCTTC.

The rearrangement links TRBV28 to TRBJ2-6, with 11 bases matching TRBD2. Germline CDR1 is MDHEN and CDR2 is SYDVKM. The CDR3 covers 18 residues. V trimming: 10 bases; J trimming: 0 bases; junction bases outside the gene matches: 11. This chain's CDR3 is CATAAPGLAASGANVLTF. DNA of the CDR3: TGTGCCACCGCTGCCCCGGGACTAGCGGCCTCTGGGGCCAACGTCCTGACTTTC.

Here the CDR3 DNA reads TGTGCCTGGAGTGTACGGGTCAGGGGAGGGAGAGTGAACACTGAAGCTTTCTTT. Translating it yields CAWSVRVRGGRVNTEAFF. This sequence joins TRBV30 and TRBJ1-1, with D perhaps TRBD1 (6 bases). V was pared by 0 bases and J by 0 bases, with 20 bases between. The germline CDR1 and CDR2 sequences are GTSNPN and SVGIG (reference sequence). The CDR3 sequence is 18 residues long.

This chain uses TRBV7-3 with TRBJ2-1; 8 bases agree with TRBD2. The V segment lost 4 bases and the J segment 6 bases; nucleotides outside the gene matches: 8. CDR1 SGHTA and CDR2 FQGTGA come from the germline V gene. The CDR3 length is 15 residues. CDR3 sequence reads: CASSSRVAGINEQFF. Here the CDR3 DNA reads TGTGCCAGCAGCTCCCGGGTAGCGGGAATCAATGAGCAGTTCTTC.